These 30 T cell receptor beta chains share one sample of origin, sequenced in a study of PD-1 blockade in classical Hodgkin lymphoma. The assay was immunoSEQ multiplex PCR, and TCRdb's table has in-frame clones only and misses some. Of around 28,000 clones listed, approximately 87% were seen once; the top ten hold about a fifth. Each patient experienced a relapse that followed autologous stem cell transplantation, and brentuximab vedotin exposure varied. Sequenced material: peripheral blood mononuclear cells (PBMCs), taken before the second cycle of nivolumab. The origin of the receptors is a human donor with classical Hodgkin lymphoma.

The genes are TRBV28 and TRBJ2-4; 7 bases line up with TRBD1. The germline V gene encodes CDR1 MDHEN and CDR2 SYDVKM. There are 14 residues in the CDR3. Trimming took 6 bases from V and 3 from J; bases not matched to a gene: 5. CDR3 bases: TGTGCCAGCAGCCTGGGACAGCGCAAAAACATTCAGTACTTC. Its protein product is CASSLGQRKNIQYF.

Only a few counts were recorded for this clone. An end of the junction does not agree with germline; a read error may underlie this. The chain is built from TRBV13 and TRBJ1-4; TRBD1 is a possible D gene (6 bases). The CDR3 has 15 amino acids. From germline, CDR1 is PRHDT and CDR2 FYEKMQ (reference sequence). CDR3 nucleotides: TGTGCCAGCAGCCCACGGACAGACACTACTGAAAAACTGTTTTTT. It specifies CASSPRTDTTEKLFF.

The chain carries TRBV11-3 and TRBJ1-4; 8 bases agree with TRBD1. This CDR3 has 13 residues. Trimming took 9 bases from V and 6 from J; bases not matched to a gene: 6. Germline CDR1 and CDR2: SGHNT and YENEEA. The CDR3, as DNA: TGTGCCAGTAAGCAGGGGGCGTATGAAAAACTGTTTTTT. Protein: CASKQGAYEKLFF. Together with reference TRBV11-3 and TRBJ1-4, the CDR3 gives the full variable domain: EAGVVQSPRYKIIEKKQPVAFWCNPISGHNTLYWYLQNLGQGPELLIRYENEEAVDDSQLPKDRFSAERLKGVDSTLKIQPAELGDSAVYLCASKQGAYEKLFFGSGTQLSVL.

The chain uses TRBV9 and TRBJ1-3, with a weak D call TRBD1 (5 bases). Trimming stripped 3 bases from V and 0 bases from J, with 10 bases between. Germline lookup yields CDR1 SGDLS and CDR2 YYNGEE. This CDR3 contains 15 residues. The chain's CDR3 is CASSERQLSGNTIYF. Here the CDR3 DNA reads TGTGCCAGCAGCGAACGACAGCTCTCTGGAAACACCATATATTTT.

As for this clone: It is likely a read error: a sequence one base away is far more abundant. The V call is TRBV6-1, the J call TRBJ1-2, with 9 nucleotides matching TRBD1. V gave up 3 bases and J gave up 8 bases; unmatched junction bases: 13. CDR3 length: 16 amino acids. From germline, CDR1 is MNHNS and CDR2 SASEGT. This CDR3 is CASSDWVGNRGLGYTF. CDR3 in DNA: TGTGCCAGCAGTGATTGGGTGGGGAACAGGGGGCTGGGCTACACCTTC.

The V call is TRBV7-2, the J call TRBJ1-5; D remains ambiguous. Between the trimmed V and J ends, which lost 2 bases and 7 bases, there was a span of 12 bases. Germline V lookup: CDR1 SGHTA, CDR2 FQGNSA. The CDR3 runs to 14 residues. The CDR3 coding sequence is TGTGCCAGCAGCTTAATCGGGTCGGGACAGCCCCAGCATTTT. Its protein is CASSLIGSGQPQHF.

The chain employs TRBV6-6 and TRBJ1-5; D is perhaps TRBD1 (5 bases). V lost 6 bases and J lost 4, with 10 bases in between. CDR3 length: 13 amino acids. Germline V gene sequence: CDR1 MNHNY, CDR2 SVGAGI (reference sequence). The chain's CDR3 is CASSTDRNQPQHF. The CDR3, as DNA: TGTGCCAGCAGCACCGACAGAAATCAGCCCCAGCATTTT.

The chain combines TRBV10-3 with TRBJ2-1; D might be TRBD2 (5 bases). Germline CDR1 reads ENHRY; CDR2 reads SYGVKD. V gave up 5 bases and J gave up 1 base, with 15 bases separating them. This CDR3 is 16 amino acids long. The CDR3, as DNA: TGTGCCATCAGTACGAGCGGTCTCAGGTCCTACAATGAGCAGTTCTTC. This codes for CAISTSGLRSYNEQFF.

The chain carries TRBV6-1 and TRBJ2-7; TRBD1 matches at 7 bases. Germline CDR1 MNHNS, CDR2 SASEGT. With V trimmed by 2 bases and J by 5 bases, 6 bases remained unmatched. This CDR3 contains 14 residues. The CDR3 reads CASSERGQIDEQYF. In DNA form, the CDR3 reads TGTGCCAGCAGTGAAAGGGGACAGATCGACGAGCAGTACTTC.

The rearrangement uses TRBV5-1 and TRBJ2-7; 8 nucleotides line up with TRBD2. There are 16 residues in the CDR3. Unmatched junction bases numbered 9, after V lost 4 bases and J lost 0 bases. CDR1 and CDR2 (germline): SGHRS, YFSETQ. The CDR3 DNA is TGCGCCAGCAGCGCCACACTTAGCGGGACCTCCTACGAGCAGTACTTC. Its translation: CASSATLSGTSYEQYF.

J is TRBJ1-3 and V is TRBV5-1; 8 bases map to TRBD1. There are 16 residues in the CDR3. The trim removed 2 bases at V and 0 bases at J, leaving 4 bases unmatched. CDR1 and CDR2 from the germline V gene are SGHRS and YFSETQ. The CDR3 nucleotides read TGCGCCAGCAGCTTCGACAGGGGAACCTCTGGAAACACCATATATTTT. Protein product: CASSFDRGTSGNTIYF.

The chain has TRBV5-4 and TRBJ2-2; 8 bases align to TRBD2. In germline, CDR1 is SGHNT, CDR2 YYREEE (reference sequence). There are 15 residues in the CDR3. The V segment lost 10 bases and the J segment 3 bases; nucleotides outside the gene matches: 11. CDR3 residues: CACSSLAVDTGELFF. The CDR3 nucleotides read TGTGCCTGCTCATCACTAGCGGTAGACACCGGGGAGCTGTTTTTT. Based on the CDR3 plus reference TRBV5-4 and TRBJ2-2, the full variable domain is ETGVTQSPTHLIKTRGQQVTLRCSSQSGHNTVSWYQQALGQGPQFIFQYYREEENGRGNFPPRFSGLQFPNYSSELNVNALELDDSALYLCACSSLAVDTGELFFGEGSRLTVL.

The chain links TRBV29-1 to TRBJ2-2, with no clear D. Trimming stripped 6 bases from V and 0 bases from J, with 14 bases between. Germline V gene lookup returns CDR1 SQVTM and CDR2 ANQGSEA. This CDR3 contains 15 residues. The CDR3 here is CSVLDGLSNTGELFF. The CDR3 region has the DNA TGCAGCGTCCTGGACGGCCTGTCGAACACCGGGGAGCTGTTTTTT.

The chain links TRBV7-9 to TRBJ1-5, with a possible D match to TRBD1 (5 bases). V dropped 5 bases and J dropped 2 bases, with 13 bases sitting between them. CDR1 and CDR2 (germline): SEHNR, FQNEAQ (reference sequence). This CDR3 is 15 amino acids long. The chain's CDR3 is CASSPDSSGNQPQHF. Written as DNA, the CDR3 is TGTGCCAGCAGCCCCGACAGTTCGGGCAATCAGCCCCAGCATTTT.

This chain joins TRBV4-3 and TRBJ2-6; 8 bases fit TRBD1. The CDR3 has 17 amino acids. Germline trimming cut 1 base from V and 4 bases from J; bases unmatched to any gene: 6. The V gene's germline CDR1 is LGHNA and CDR2 YSLEER. The CDR3 protein is CASSQAIQGAGANVLTF. The DNA of the CDR3 is TGCGCCAGCAGCCAAGCTATTCAGGGGGCGGGGGCCAACGTCCTGACTTTC.

The chain is built from TRBV4-1 and TRBJ2-7; no reliable D call. Germline V gene data show CDR1 as MGHRA and CDR2 as YSYEKL. The V gene lost 2 bases and the J gene lost 3 bases, with 8 bases spanning the gap. CDR3 length: 13 amino acids. The CDR3 spells CASSQYDGYEQYF. The DNA of the CDR3 is TGCGCCAGCAGCCAATACGACGGCTACGAGCAGTACTTC.

The chain couples TRBV6-5 to TRBJ2-1; tentatively, D is TRBD2 (6 bases). Germline V CDR1 and CDR2: MNHEY, SVGAGI. The CDR3 is 15 residues long. Deletions cut 0 bases from V and 5 bases from J, with 11 bases between. CDR3 nucleotide sequence: TGTGCCAGCAGTTACTCGATTGCGGGAAACAATGAGCAGTTCTTC. Protein product: CASSYSIAGNNEQFF.

The chain is built from TRBV10-3 and TRBJ1-2; D unclear. V was shortened by 3 bases and J by 8 bases, with 7 bases between the two germline ends. CDR3 size: 11 residues. From germline, CDR1 is ENHRY and CDR2 SYGVKD. CDR3 sequence: CAISDPRGYTF. The CDR3 coding sequence is TGTGCCATCAGTGACCCGCGGGGCTACACCTTC.

This chain connects TRBV13 to TRBJ1-1; maybe TRBD1 (6 bases). Trimming cost V 0 bases and J 11 bases, with 13 bases left between them. Germline V gene sequence: CDR1 PRHDT, CDR2 FYEKMQ (reference sequence). The CDR3 extends over 13 amino acids. This CDR3 is CASSLGRGAGAFF. For the CDR3, the DNA is TGTGCCAGCAGCTTAGGCCGGGGGGCCGGGGCTTTCTTT.

This clone was found once. The rearrangement uses TRBV4-1 and TRBJ1-1, with D possibly matching TRBD1 (5 bases). Germline-derived CDR1 and CDR2 are MGHRA and YSYEKL. The length of the CDR3 is 14 residues. The V end lost 4 bases, the J end lost 4 bases, and 13 bases lay between the germline ends. The DNA for the CDR3 is TGCGCCAGCAGCCCAGAATGGGGACCCACTGAAGCTTTCTTT. Translated, it gives CASSPEWGPTEAFF.

This clone was detected only once. The genes are TRBV6-5 and TRBJ1-2; TRBD1 matches at 7 bases. The CDR3 spans 14 residues. V shed 9 bases and J 5 bases; nucleotides not matched to a gene: 12. CDR1 is MNHEY and CDR2 is SVGAGI in the germline V gene. Here the CDR3 reads CASHPPGTAYGYTF. Written as DNA, the CDR3 is TGTGCCAGTCACCCCCCCGGGACAGCTTATGGCTACACCTTC.

V gene TRBV4-1 combines with J gene TRBJ2-2, with a tentative D call TRBD2 (6 bases). Germline V gives CDR1 MGHRA, CDR2 YSYEKL. The CDR3 has 15 amino acids. The germline V and J ends were trimmed by 1 base and 6 bases, with 12 bases remaining between them. The CDR3: CASSQGRVVAGELFF. The CDR3 nucleotides read TGCGCCAGCAGCCAAGGGAGGGTGGTAGCCGGGGAGCTGTTTTTT.

The chain links TRBV7-9 to TRBJ2-3, with TRBD1 identical over 8 bases. The V segment lost 3 bases and the J segment 10 bases; nucleotides outside the gene matches: 6. The CDR3 is 13 amino acids. CDR1 and CDR2 from the germline V gene are SEHNR and FQNEAQ (reference sequence). The CDR3 region has the DNA TGTGCCAGCAGCTTCTACCCAGGGGGCGCGCAGTATTTT. Its translation: CASSFYPGGAQYF.

The rearrangement uses TRBV7-2 and TRBJ2-2; D is ambiguous. This CDR3 is 12 amino acids long. The V end was cut by 4 bases, the J end by 8 bases, with 8 bases between. Germline assignment: CDR1 SGHTA and CDR2 FQGNSA. The CDR3 DNA reads as TGTGCCAGCAGCTACTATGGAGGGGAGCTGTTTTTT. Translating gives CASSYYGGELFF. Combining the CDR3 with reference TRBV7-2 and TRBJ2-2 gives the whole variable domain GAGVSQSPSNKVTEKGKDVELRCDPISGHTALYWYRQSLGQGLEFLIYFQGNSAPDKSGLPSDRFSAERTGGSVSTLTIQRTQQEDSAVYLCASSYYGGELFFGEGSRLTVL.

The chain is built from TRBV18 and TRBJ1-1, with D possibly matching TRBD1 (5 bases). The CDR3 has 15 amino acids. Deletions cut 3 bases from V and 3 bases from J, with 14 bases between. Germline V gene data show CDR1 as KGHSH and CDR2 as LQKENI. CDR3: CASSPEGWVDTEAFF. DNA of the CDR3: TGTGCCAGCTCACCGGAGGGGTGGGTGGACACTGAAGCTTTCTTT.

The chain uses TRBV7-9 and TRBJ1-2, with 8 bases lining up with TRBD1. Germline loops: CDR1 SEHNR, CDR2 FQNEAQ (reference sequence). V was pared by 6 bases and J by 6 bases, with 6 bases of the junction left unmatched. The CDR3 contains 13 residues. CDR3 residues: CASRPDRGNGYTF. The DNA of the CDR3 is TGTGCCAGCAGACCTGACAGGGGAAATGGCTACACCTTC.

The chain joins TRBV9 to TRBJ1-4; D uncertain. The CDR3 has 13 residues. Germline CDR1 SGDLS, CDR2 YYNGEE. V lost 0 bases to trimming and J lost 7 bases, with 7 bases between them. The CDR3 protein is CASSVALTEKLFF. CDR3 bases: TGTGCCAGCAGCGTAGCACTTACTGAAAAACTGTTTTTT.

The gene calls are TRBV6-1 and TRBJ1-5; TRBD1 agrees at 7 bases. Trimming cost V 4 bases and J 5 bases; bases outside gene matches: 5. This CDR3 is 14 amino acids long. The V gene's germline CDR1 is MNHNS and CDR2 SASEGT. In DNA form, the CDR3 reads TGTGCCAGCAGTGGACACAGGGGAGATCAGCCCCAGCATTTT. Translating gives CASSGHRGDQPQHF.

The gene calls are TRBV11-3 and TRBJ1-1; no firm D call. V was trimmed by 3 bases and J by 9 bases, leaving 17 bases between them. CDR1 is SGHNT, CDR2 YENEEA, per germline. This CDR3 comprises 14 residues. The CDR3 sequence is CASSFSGSSGKAFF. The CDR3 DNA reads TGTGCCAGCAGCTTCTCGGGGAGTTCGGGAAAAGCTTTCTTT.

This chain connects TRBV4-1 to TRBJ2-4, with D tentatively TRBD1 or TRBD2 (5 bases each). This CDR3 comprises 14 residues. Trimming left V 5 bases short and J 3 bases short, with 11 bases between. Germline values: CDR1 MGHRA, CDR2 YSYEKL. The CDR3 sequence: CASSARDGKNIQYF. The CDR3 DNA sequence: TGCGCCAGCAGCGCTAGGGACGGCAAAAACATTCAGTACTTC.